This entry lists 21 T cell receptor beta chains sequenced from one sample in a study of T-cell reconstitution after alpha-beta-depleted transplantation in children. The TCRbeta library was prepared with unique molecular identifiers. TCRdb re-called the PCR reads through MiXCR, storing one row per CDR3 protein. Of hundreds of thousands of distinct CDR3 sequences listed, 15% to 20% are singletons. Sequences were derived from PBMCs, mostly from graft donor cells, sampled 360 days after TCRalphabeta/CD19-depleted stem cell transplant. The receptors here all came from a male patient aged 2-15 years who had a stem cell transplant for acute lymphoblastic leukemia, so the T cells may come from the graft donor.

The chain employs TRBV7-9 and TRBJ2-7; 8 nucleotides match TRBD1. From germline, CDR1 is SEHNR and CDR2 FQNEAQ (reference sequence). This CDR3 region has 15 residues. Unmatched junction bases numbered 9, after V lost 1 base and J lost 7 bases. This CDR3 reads CASSLGDRGLREQYF. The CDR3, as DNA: TGTGCCAGCAGCTTAGGCGACAGGGGCCTCCGGGAGCAGTACTTC.

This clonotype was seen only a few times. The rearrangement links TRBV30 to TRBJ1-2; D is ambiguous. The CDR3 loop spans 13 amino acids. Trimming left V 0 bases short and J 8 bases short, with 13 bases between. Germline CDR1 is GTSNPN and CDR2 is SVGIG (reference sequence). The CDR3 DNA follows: TGTGCCTGGAGTGTACAAACGGGCCAAGGCTACACCTTC. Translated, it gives CAWSVQTGQGYTF.

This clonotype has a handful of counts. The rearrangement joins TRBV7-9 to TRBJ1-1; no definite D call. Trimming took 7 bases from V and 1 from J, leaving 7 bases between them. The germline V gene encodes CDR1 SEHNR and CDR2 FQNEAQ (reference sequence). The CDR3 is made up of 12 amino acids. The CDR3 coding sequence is TGTGCCAGCAAGAAGGCGAACACTGAAGCTTTCTTT. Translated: CASKKANTEAFF.

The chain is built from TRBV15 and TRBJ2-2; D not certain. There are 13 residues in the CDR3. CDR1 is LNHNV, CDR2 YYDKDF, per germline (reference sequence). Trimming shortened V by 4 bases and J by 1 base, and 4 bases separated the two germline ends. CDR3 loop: CATSTWNTGELFF. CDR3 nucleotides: TGTGCCACCAGCACTTGGAACACCGGGGAGCTGTTTTTT. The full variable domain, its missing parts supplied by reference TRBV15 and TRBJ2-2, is DAMVIQNPRYQVTQFGKPVTLSCSQTLNHNVMYWYQQKSSQAPKLLFHYYDKDFNNEADTPDNFQSRRPNTSFCFLDIRSPGLGDTAMYLCATSTWNTGELFFGEGSRLTVL.

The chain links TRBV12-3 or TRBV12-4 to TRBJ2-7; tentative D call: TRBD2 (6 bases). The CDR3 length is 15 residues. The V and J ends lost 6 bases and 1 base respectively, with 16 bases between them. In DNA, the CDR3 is TGTGCCAGCAGCCGGACTAAAGTGAGGTCCTACGAGCAGTACTTC. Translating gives CASSRTKVRSYEQYF.

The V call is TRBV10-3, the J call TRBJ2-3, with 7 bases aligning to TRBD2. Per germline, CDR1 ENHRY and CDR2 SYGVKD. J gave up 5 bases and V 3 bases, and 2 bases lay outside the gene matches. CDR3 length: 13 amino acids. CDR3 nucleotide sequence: TGTGCCATCAGTGAAGGGAGGGGAGATACGCAGTATTTT. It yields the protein CAISEGRGDTQYF.

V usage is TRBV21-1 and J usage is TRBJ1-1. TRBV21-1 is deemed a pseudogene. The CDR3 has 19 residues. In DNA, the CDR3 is TGTGCCAGCAGCAAAGCGAGTTTTAAATGGAGACTCATGAACACTGAAGCTTTCTTT. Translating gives CASSKASFKWRLMNTEAFF.

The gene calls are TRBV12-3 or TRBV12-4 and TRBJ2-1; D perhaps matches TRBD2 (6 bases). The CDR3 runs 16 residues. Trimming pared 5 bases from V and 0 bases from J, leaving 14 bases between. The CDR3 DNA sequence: TGTGCCAGCAGTCCAGGGACTTCCCGCTCCTACAATGAGCAGTTCTTC. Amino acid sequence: CASSPGTSRSYNEQFF.

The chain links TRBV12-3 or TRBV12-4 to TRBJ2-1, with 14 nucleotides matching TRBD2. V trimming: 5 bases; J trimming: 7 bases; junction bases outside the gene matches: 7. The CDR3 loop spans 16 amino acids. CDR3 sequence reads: CASSRLAGGPKNEQFF. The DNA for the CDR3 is TGTGCCAGCAGTAGACTAGCGGGAGGGCCGAAGAATGAGCAGTTCTTC.

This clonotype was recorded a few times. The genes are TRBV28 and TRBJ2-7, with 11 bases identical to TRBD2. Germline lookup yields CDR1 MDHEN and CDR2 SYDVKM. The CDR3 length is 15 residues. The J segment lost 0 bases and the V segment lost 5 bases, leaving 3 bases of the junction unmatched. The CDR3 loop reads CASSRLAGSSYEQYF. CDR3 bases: TGTGCCAGCAGTCGACTAGCGGGGAGCTCCTACGAGCAGTACTTC.

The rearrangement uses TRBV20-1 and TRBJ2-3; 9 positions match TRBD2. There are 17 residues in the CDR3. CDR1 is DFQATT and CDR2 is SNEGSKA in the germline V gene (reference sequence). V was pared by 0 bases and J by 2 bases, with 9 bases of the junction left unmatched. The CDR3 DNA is TGCAGTGCTAGAGACCCGTTCCTAGCGGGACACACAGATACGCAGTATTTT. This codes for CSARDPFLAGHTDTQYF.

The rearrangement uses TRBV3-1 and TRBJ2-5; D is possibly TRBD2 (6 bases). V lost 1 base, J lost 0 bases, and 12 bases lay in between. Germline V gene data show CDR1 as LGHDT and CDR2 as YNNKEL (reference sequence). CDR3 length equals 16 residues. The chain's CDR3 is CASSQGLAVYQETQYF. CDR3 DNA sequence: TGTGCCAGCAGCCAAGGTTTAGCGGTGTACCAAGAGACCCAGTACTTC.

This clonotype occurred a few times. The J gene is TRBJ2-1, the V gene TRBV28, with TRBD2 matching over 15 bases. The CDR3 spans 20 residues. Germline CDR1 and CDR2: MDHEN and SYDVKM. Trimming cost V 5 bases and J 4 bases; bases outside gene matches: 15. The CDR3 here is CASSAPGTSGRPPFYNEQFF. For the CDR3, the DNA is TGTGCCAGCAGTGCCCCCGGGACTAGCGGGAGGCCCCCCTTTTACAATGAGCAGTTCTTC.

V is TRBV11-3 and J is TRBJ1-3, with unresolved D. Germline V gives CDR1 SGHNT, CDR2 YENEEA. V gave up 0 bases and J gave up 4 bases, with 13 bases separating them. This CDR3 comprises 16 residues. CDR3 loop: CASSLEEEGSGNTIYF. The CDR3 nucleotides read TGTGCCAGCAGCTTAGAAGAGGAGGGTTCAGGAAACACCATATATTTT.

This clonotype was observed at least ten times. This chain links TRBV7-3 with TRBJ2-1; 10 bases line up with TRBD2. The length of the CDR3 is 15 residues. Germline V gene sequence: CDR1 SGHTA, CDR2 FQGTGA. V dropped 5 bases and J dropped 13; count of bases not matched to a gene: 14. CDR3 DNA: TGTGCCAGCAGCCGCAGCGGGAGGGGCCTGGAGGGACAGTTCTTC. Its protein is CASSRSGRGLEGQFF. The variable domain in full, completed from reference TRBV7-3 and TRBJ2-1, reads GAGVSQTPSNKVTEKGKYVELRCDPISGHTALYWYRQSLGQGPEFLIYFQGTGAADDSGLPNDRFFAVRPEGSVSTLKIQRTERGDSAVYLCASSRSGRGLEGQFFGPGTRLTVL.

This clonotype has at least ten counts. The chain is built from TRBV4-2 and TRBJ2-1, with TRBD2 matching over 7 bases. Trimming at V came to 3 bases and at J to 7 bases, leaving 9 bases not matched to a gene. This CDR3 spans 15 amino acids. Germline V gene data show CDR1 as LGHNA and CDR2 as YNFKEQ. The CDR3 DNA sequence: TGTGCCAGCAGCCAGAGCGGGAATCTGGGGAATGAGCAGTTCTTC. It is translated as CASSQSGNLGNEQFF.

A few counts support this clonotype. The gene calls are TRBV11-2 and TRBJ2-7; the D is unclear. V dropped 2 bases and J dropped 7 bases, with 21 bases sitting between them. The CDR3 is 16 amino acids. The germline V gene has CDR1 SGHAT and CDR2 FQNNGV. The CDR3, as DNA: TGTGCCAGCAGCTTATTAATTGGTAGTGCTTCGTGGGAGCAGTACTTC. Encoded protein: CASSLLIGSASWEQYF.

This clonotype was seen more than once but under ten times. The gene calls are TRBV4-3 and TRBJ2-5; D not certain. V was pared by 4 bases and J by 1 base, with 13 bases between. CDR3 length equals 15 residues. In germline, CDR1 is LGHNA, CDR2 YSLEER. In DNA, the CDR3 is TGCGCCAGCAGCCTGTGGCTAGGGATCCAAGAGACCCAGTACTTC. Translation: CASSLWLGIQETQYF.

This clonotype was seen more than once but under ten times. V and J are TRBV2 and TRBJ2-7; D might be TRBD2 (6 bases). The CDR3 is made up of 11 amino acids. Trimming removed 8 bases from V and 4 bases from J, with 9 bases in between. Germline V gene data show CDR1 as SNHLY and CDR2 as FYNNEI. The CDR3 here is CASCREYEQYF. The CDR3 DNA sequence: TGTGCCAGCTGCCGGGAGTACGAGCAGTACTTC.

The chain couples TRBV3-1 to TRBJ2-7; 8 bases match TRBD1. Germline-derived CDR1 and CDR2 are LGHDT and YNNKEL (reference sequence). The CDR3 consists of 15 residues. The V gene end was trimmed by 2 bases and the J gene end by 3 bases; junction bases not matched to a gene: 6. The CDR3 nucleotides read TGTGCCAGCAGCCAATTCAGGGGGCACGGCTACGAGCAGTACTTC. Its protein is CASSQFRGHGYEQYF.

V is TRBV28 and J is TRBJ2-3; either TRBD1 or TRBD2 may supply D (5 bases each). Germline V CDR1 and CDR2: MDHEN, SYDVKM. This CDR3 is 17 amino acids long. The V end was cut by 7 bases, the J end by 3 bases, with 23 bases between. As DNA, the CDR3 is TGTGCCAGCAACTCATTAGCGAGGGGTTTATGGACAGATACGCAGTATTTT. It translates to CASNSLARGLWTDTQYF.